This TCR beta chain was obtained from a study of T cell repertoires in cytomegalovirus infection. Study context: An indication of both CMV infection and matching HLA type came from public TCR beta signatures. General study results and limits: Carriers of CMV and the relevant HLA type were discriminated by public TCR beta frequency. HLA-C-restricted, CMV-specific TCR beta clonotypes were dominant ex vivo.

In germline, CDR1 is MDHEN, CDR2 SYDVKM. The CDR3 extends over 15 amino acids. One entry per CDR3 protein, called by TCRdb with MiXCR from the reads. The repertoire holds around 300,000 distinct CDR3 sequences, with about 25% as singletons. As for this clonotype: The antigen is unknown. At one of its ends the junction is not consistent with the germline gene, which may arise from a read error.

The genes are TRBV28 and TRBJ2-5; no reliable D call. The sequencing input was PBMCs. The receptor was isolated from a human donor in good health (CMV status not recorded). Some clones in this sample may be carry-over from other donors' samples. The CDR3 sequence is CASSLSTILQGTQYF. The CDR3 nucleotides are TGTGCCAGCAGTTTATCCACCATCCTCCAAGGGACCCAGTACTTC.